This T cell receptor beta chain was recorded in a study of cytomegalovirus exposure and HLA in healthy donors. Findings of the study overall: It was found in a later analysis that first-cohort TCR clusters tended to co-occur in the 130 or so validation repertoires.

In regard to this clone: Its target is not known.

Measured with immunoSEQ multiplex PCR; TCRdb has only the in-frame clones, and not every one. The repertoire holds just under 65,000 clones, with about 95% as singletons. The CDR3 runs to 16 residues. Trimming cost V 5 bases and J 5 bases; bases outside gene matches: 14. CDR1 SGHAT and CDR2 FQNNGV come from the germline V gene. The sequence was obtained from a woman aged 18-29 years in good health and CMV-seropositive. The genes are TRBV11-2 and TRBJ2-7; 8 nucleotides align to TRBD2. Sequencing used PBMCs. CDR3 bases: TGTGCCAGCAGCCCCTGGGGGCGGGGGGAGTCTGACGAGCAGTACTTC. It yields the protein CASSPWGRGESDEQYF.